This T cell receptor (beta chain) was captured in a study of Graves' ophthalmopathy and Graves' hyperthyroidism. Study conclusions and caveats: Blood was where most expanded thyroid clonotypes above 0.001 frequency also turned up.

Of note for this clonotype: Its target is unknown.

Scientists amplified the TCR beta CDR3 regions from RNA transcripts. Amplification began with first-round RT-PCR using HTBI primers, then second-round multiplex PCR was performed. TCRdb used MiXCR to reprocess the multiplex PCR reads, holding one entry per CDR3 protein. Of hundreds of thousands of distinct CDR3 sequences in the sample, around a fifth were seen once. Aged 18 to 65, the patients with hyperthyroidism had under 2 months' duration and were newly diagnosed. Certain patients, namely those with other autoimmune diseases, uncontrolled infections, pregnancy or lactation, were excluded. The diagnosis was founded upon clinical symptoms, serum thyroxine, TRAb, thyroid ultrasound and orbital computed tomography. The ends were cut back, 7 bases at V and 2 bases at J, with 11 bases in the middle. CDR1 and CDR2 from the germline V gene are SNHLY and FYNNEI. The CDR3 is 13 amino acids.

The chain employs TRBV2 and TRBJ2-5; weak D call: TRBD1 (6 bases). Sequencing was carried out using peripheral blood. The receptor was isolated from a woman aged 18-30 years with stable Graves' hyperthyroidism. Some clones in this sample may be carry-over from other donors' samples. The CDR3 region has the DNA TGTGCCAGCATCCCCGGACAGCAAGAGACCCAGTACTTC. Protein product: CASIPGQQETQYF.